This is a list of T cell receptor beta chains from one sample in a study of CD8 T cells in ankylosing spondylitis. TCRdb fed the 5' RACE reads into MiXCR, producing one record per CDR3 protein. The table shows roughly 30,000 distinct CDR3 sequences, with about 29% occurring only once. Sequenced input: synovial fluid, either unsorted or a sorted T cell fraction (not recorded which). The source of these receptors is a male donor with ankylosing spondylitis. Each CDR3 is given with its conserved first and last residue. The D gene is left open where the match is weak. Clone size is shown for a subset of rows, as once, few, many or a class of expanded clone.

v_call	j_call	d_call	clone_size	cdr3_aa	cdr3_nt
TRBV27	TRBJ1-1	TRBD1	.	CASRGQWNTEAFF	TGTGCCAGCAGGGGACAGTGGAACACTGAAGCTTTCTTT
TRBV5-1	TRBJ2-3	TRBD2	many	CASSLGLAGGPGTDTQYF	TGCGCCAGCAGCTTGGGTCTAGCGGGAGGGCCGGGCACAGATACGCAGTATTTT
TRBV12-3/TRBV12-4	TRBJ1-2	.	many	CASSSPEGVYGYTF	TGTGCCAGCAGTTCCCCGGAAGGAGTCTATGGCTACACCTTC
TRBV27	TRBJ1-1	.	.	CASRTRLTENTEAFF	TGTGCCAGCAGGACCCGGCTTACAGAGAACACTGAAGCTTTCTTT
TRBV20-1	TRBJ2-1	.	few	CSARVVGGGPYNEQFF	TGCAGTGCTAGAGTAGTAGGAGGGGGCCCCTACAATGAGCAGTTCTTC
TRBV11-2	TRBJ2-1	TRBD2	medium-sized	CASSPRPSGMGNEQFF	TGTGCCAGCAGCCCGAGGCCTAGCGGGATGGGGAATGAGCAGTTCTTC
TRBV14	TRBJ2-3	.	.	CASSQGTITDTQYF	TGTGCCAGCAGCCAAGGGACTATCACAGATACGCAGTATTTT
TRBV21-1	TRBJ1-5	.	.	CASTDPGSQHF	TGTGCCAGCACCGACCCGGGGTCCCAGCATTTT
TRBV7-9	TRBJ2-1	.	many	CASSLVTEGEQFF	TGTGCCAGCAGCTTAGTGACAGAAGGGGAGCAGTTCTTC
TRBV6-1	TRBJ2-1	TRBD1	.	CASGWDRGPYNEQFF	TGTGCCAGCGGCTGGGACAGGGGCCCCTACAATGAGCAGTTCTTC
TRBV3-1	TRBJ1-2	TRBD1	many	CASSQIDRDYGYTF	TGTGCCAGCAGCCAGATCGACAGGGACTATGGCTACACCTTC
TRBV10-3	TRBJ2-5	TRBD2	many	CAISEGTIQETQYF	TGTGCCATCAGTGAGGGGACTATACAAGAGACCCAGTACTTC
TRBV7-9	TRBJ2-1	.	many	CASTGQPSYNEQFF	TGTGCCAGCACCGGACAACCGTCCTACAATGAGCAGTTCTTC
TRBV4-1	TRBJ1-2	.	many	CASSHRTRVNYGYTF	TGCGCCAGCAGCCACAGGACGAGAGTTAACTATGGCTACACCTTC
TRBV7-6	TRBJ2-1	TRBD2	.	CASQPGLVNEQFF	TGTGCCTCTCAGCCGGGACTAGTGAATGAGCAGTTCTTC
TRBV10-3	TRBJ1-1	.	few	CAISEEAGLGF	TGTGCCATCAGTGAAGAGGCAGGGCTGGGGTTT
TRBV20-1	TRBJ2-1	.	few	CSARISFDYNEQFF	TGCAGTGCTAGAATCAGTTTCGACTACAATGAGCAGTTCTTC
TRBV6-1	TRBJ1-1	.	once	CASRERALNTEAFF	TGTGCCAGCAGGGAGCGAGCGTTGAACACTGAAGCTTTCTTT
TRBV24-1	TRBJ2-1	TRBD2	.	CATSDFGLAGVWEQFF	TGTGCCACCAGTGATTTTGGATTAGCGGGAGTGTGGGAGCAGTTCTTC
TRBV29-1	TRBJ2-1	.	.	CSVLPTESYNEQFF	TGCAGCGTCCTTCCCACGGAGAGCTACAATGAGCAGTTCTTC
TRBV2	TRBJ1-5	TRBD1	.	CASMPGQGPSNQPQHF	TGTGCCAGCATGCCGGGACAGGGACCGAGCAATCAGCCCCAGCATTTT
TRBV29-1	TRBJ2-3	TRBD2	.	CSQSGREGTDTQYF	TGCAGCCAAAGCGGGAGGGAGGGCACAGATACGCAGTATTTT
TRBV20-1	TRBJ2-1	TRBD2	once	CSAKGLAGYNEQFF	TGCAGTGCTAAGGGACTAGCGGGCTACAATGAGCAGTTCTTC
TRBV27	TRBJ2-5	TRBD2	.	CASGLAGGETQYF	TGTGCCAGCGGACTAGCGGGAGGAGAGACCCAGTACTTC
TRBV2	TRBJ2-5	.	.	CASSERQGPRSTQYF	TGTGCCAGCAGTGAAAGGCAGGGCCCAAGATCGACCCAGTACTTC
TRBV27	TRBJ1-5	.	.	CASRGTLGGTQPQHF	TGTGCCAGCAGGGGTACCTTAGGGGGAACACAGCCCCAGCATTTT
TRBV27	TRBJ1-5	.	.	CASSSTFLGGEQPQHF	TGTGCCAGCAGTTCCACCTTCCTGGGGGGTGAGCAGCCCCAGCATTTT
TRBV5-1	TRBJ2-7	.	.	CASSLGYKAPYEQYF	TGCGCCAGCAGCTTGGGGTATAAAGCACCCTACGAGCAGTACTTC
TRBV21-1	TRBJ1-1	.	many	CASSYRDRNTEAFF	TGTGCCAGCAGCTACAGGGACAGGAACACTGAAGCTTTCTTT
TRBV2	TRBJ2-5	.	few	CASSEPGGAIETQYF	TGTGCCAGCAGTGAACCCGGGGGCGCGATCGAGACCCAGTACTTC
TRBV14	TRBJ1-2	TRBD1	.	CASSQTTGSYGYTF	TGTGCCAGCAGCCAAACGACAGGGAGCTATGGCTACACCTTC
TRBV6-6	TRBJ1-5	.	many	CASSARGESNQPQHF	TGTGCCAGCAGTGCCCGGGGGGAGAGCAATCAGCCCCAGCATTTT
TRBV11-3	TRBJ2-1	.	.	CASSLGAGRNEQFF	TGTGCCAGCAGCTTAGGGGCAGGGAGGAATGAGCAGTTCTTC
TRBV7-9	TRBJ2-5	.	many	CASSLLDRIQETQYF	TGTGCCAGCAGCTTACTGGACCGAATCCAAGAGACCCAGTACTTC
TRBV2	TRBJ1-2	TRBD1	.	CASREGTGPSYGYTF	TGTGCCAGCAGAGAAGGGACAGGGCCATCCTATGGCTACACCTTC
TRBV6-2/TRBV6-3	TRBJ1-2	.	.	CASSSYGGYTF	TGTGCCAGCAGTTCCTATGGAGGCTATACCTTC
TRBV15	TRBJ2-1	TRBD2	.	CATSRDDSGRVNEQFF	TGTGCCACCAGCAGAGATGATAGCGGGAGGGTTAATGAGCAGTTCTTC
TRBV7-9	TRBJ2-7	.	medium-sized	CASSLGVYEQYF	TGTGCCAGCAGCTTAGGGGTCTACGAGCAGTACTTC
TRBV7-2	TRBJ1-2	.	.	CASSTLRDALDGYTF	TGTGCCAGCAGCACCCTCCGGGACGCTTTGGATGGCTACACCTTC
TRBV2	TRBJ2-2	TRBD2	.	CASSTPGGGVNTGELFF	TGTGCCAGCAGTACCCCGGGGGGGGGGGTGAACACCGGGGAGCTGTTTTTT
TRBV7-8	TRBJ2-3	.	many	CASSLGRYSTDTQYF	TGTGCCAGCAGCTTAGGGCGGTACAGCACAGATACGCAGTATTTT
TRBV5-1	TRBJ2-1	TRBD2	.	CASSLVALAGNNEQFF	TGCGCCAGCAGCTTGGTTGCGCTAGCGGGAAACAATGAGCAGTTCTTC
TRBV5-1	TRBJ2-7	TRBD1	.	CASSLGLTGLDYEQYF	TGCGCCAGCAGCTTGGGGCTGACAGGGCTCGACTACGAGCAGTACTTC
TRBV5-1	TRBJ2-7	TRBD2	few	CASSFSGSPYEQYF	TGCGCCAGCAGCTTTAGCGGGAGTCCCTACGAGCAGTACTTC
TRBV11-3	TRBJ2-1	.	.	CASSPRGYNEQFF	TGTGCCAGCAGCCCGAGGGGCTACAATGAGCAGTTCTTC
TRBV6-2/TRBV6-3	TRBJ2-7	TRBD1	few	CASSYFDRGEQYF	TGTGCCAGCAGTTACTTCGACAGGGGCGAGCAGTACTTC
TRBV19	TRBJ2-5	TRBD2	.	CASGDRLAGDETQYF	TGTGCCAGTGGGGATCGACTAGCGGGAGATGAGACCCAGTACTTC
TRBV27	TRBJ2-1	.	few	CASSFAGDEQFF	TGTGCCAGCAGTTTCGCCGGAGATGAGCAGTTCTTC
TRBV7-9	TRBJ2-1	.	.	CASSLAGSFLDEQFF	TGTGCCAGCAGCTTAGCGGGATCCTTTCTAGATGAGCAGTTCTTC
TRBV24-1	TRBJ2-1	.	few	CATRDGPTANEQFF	TGTGCCACCAGGGACGGACCCACCGCAAATGAGCAGTTCTTC